This record concerns one TCR beta chain sequence. A sample-barcoded 5' primer and a J-beta primer mix were used in a second PCR of about 6 to 12 cycles. One entry per CDR3 protein results from TCRdb running MiXCR on the 5' RACE reads. The sample contains 700,000 to 850,000 distinct CDR3 sequences, 36% of which appear only once. Peripheral blood, ten milliliters per donor, was collected. The CDR3 covers 20 residues. Germline-derived CDR1 and CDR2 are MNHEY and SVGAGI. V was clipped by 0 bases and J by 4 bases, with 24 bases between them. The source of the sample is a study of blood T cells in healthy people across ages.

Sequenced: blood. This chain links TRBV6-5 with TRBJ2-2; tentatively, D is TRBD2 (6 bases). This clonotype was obtained from a man aged 18 to 35 in good health. The DNA for the CDR3 is TGTGCCAGCAGTTACTCGCCCGGGGGAATGGGGGGTTCATTCACCGGGGAGCTGTTTTTT. Its protein product is CASSYSPGGMGGSFTGELFF.